The 23 T cell receptor beta chains reported below all come from one sample, sequenced in a study of T cells expressing NK-cell markers. With the 5' RACE reads reprocessed, TCRdb shows one record per CDR3 protein and no DNA. Here the sample table reports a few hundred thousand distinct CDR3 sequences. Sequenced sample: blood T cells: a sorted CD56 or NKG2C T cell subset, CD4+ or CD8+ T cells, or bulk PBMC T cells (not recorded which). Source of these receptors: a man aged 18-75 years in good health.

The rearrangement links TRBV6-1 to TRBJ1-3; the TCRdb call, TRBD1, lacks DNA for checking. CDR3 size: 14 residues. Germline V lookup: CDR1 MNHNS, CDR2 SASEGT. CDR3 loop: CASMGQSFGNTIYF.

The genes are TRBV3-1 and TRBJ1-5; TCRdb outputs TRBD1, but without DNA this stays unchecked. The CDR3 consists of 17 residues. The germline CDR1 and CDR2 sequences are LGHDT and YNNKEL (reference sequence). CDR3: CASSLGRGGFRNQPQHF.

This rearrangement joins TRBV19 to TRBJ2-1; TCRdb's D call, TRBD2, is unchecked because there is no DNA. The germline gives CDR1 LNHDA, CDR2 SQIVND (reference sequence). The CDR3 runs to 16 residues. The CDR3 region is CASSIRQGSSYNEQFF.

This rearrangement joins TRBV5-1 to TRBJ2-7; the D gene TCRdb calls, TRBD1, cannot be checked with no DNA. The CDR3 has 15 residues. Germline-derived CDR1 and CDR2 are SGHRS and YFSETQ. CDR3 in amino acids: CASSLTGEGSYEQYF.

The chain joins TRBV7-2 to TRBJ1-4; TCRdb selects TRBD1, and the lack of DNA leaves this call unchecked. The CDR3 is 16 residues long. Germline V gene lookup returns CDR1 SGHTA and CDR2 FQGNSA. The chain's CDR3 is CASSATGTAVNEKLFF. Full variable domain (missing parts from reference TRBV7-2 and TRBJ1-4): GAGVSQSPSNKVTEKGKDVELRCDPISGHTALYWYRQSLGQGLEFLIYFQGNSAPDKSGLPSDRFSAERTGGSVSTLTIQRTQQEDSAVYLCASSATGTAVNEKLFFGSGTQLSVL.

The rearrangement links TRBV2 to TRBJ1-6. There are 15 residues in the CDR3. From germline, CDR1 is SNHLY and CDR2 FYNNEI. CDR3 residues: CASSEGVRVISPLHF.

This chain joins TRBV14 and TRBJ2-7; TCRdb's D call, TRBD2, is unchecked because there is no DNA. Germline V lookup: CDR1 SGHDN, CDR2 FVKESK. This CDR3 has 17 residues. CDR3 in amino acids: CASSQDLLAGESYEQYF.

This chain joins TRBV4-2 and TRBJ2-1; TCRdb returns TRBD2, unconfirmable since there is no DNA. This CDR3 comprises 17 residues. CDR1 and CDR2 (germline): LGHNA, YNFKEQ. This chain's CDR3 is CASSQDAAGGTYNEQFF.

J is TRBJ2-7 and V is TRBV20-1; the D call of TRBD2 rests on TCRdb alone, since no DNA is present to check it. CDR1 DFQATT and CDR2 SNEGSKA come from the germline V gene (reference sequence). The CDR3 loop spans 13 amino acids. The CDR3 loop reads CSARGSHRDEQYF.

V usage is TRBV5-1 and J usage is TRBJ2-4; the TCRdb call, TRBD1, lacks DNA for checking. The CDR3 sequence is 14 residues long. Germline CDR1 is SGHRS and CDR2 is YFSETQ. The CDR3 sequence is CASSLEGQGDIQYF.

The chain uses TRBV7-9 and TRBJ2-4; without DNA, the TCRdb call of TRBD2 cannot be checked. CDR3 length: 15 amino acids. Germline V lookup: CDR1 SEHNR, CDR2 FQNEAQ (reference sequence). The CDR3 sequence: CASSYEPLAKNIQYF.

The chain carries TRBV7-9 and TRBJ2-2. CDR3 length: 12 amino acids. Germline CDR1 and CDR2: SEHNR and FQNEAQ (reference sequence). The CDR3 protein is CANRGSTGELFF.

The chain has TRBV28 and TRBJ2-1; TCRdb proposes TRBD2, but this gene call is untestable without DNA. The CDR3 loop spans 14 amino acids. The germline V gene encodes CDR1 MDHEN and CDR2 SYDVKM. CDR3 amino acids: CASKRAVPYNEQFF.

The chain employs TRBV12-3 or TRBV12-4 and TRBJ1-5; TCRdb's D gene call, TRBD1, goes unchecked for lack of DNA. The length of the CDR3 is 17 residues. CDR3 sequence reads: CASSTETGPRGNQPQHF.

V is TRBV4-2 and J is TRBJ1-4. Germline assignment: CDR1 LGHNA and CDR2 YNFKEQ. The CDR3 totals 15 residues. CDR3 protein: CASSRRDFTNEKLFF.

This chain connects TRBV3-1 to TRBJ1-1; TCRdb selects TRBD1, and the lack of DNA leaves this call unchecked. CDR1 is LGHDT, CDR2 YNNKEL, per germline (reference sequence). CDR3 length: 13 amino acids. CDR3 protein: CASSQGTGRAAFF.

V gene TRBV21-1 combines with J gene TRBJ2-3. TRBV21-1 is recorded as a pseudogene. The length of the CDR3 is 19 residues. The CDR3 spells CASSKAGCLTTPSTDTQYF.

This sequence joins TRBV20-1 and TRBJ2-2. Germline V lookup: CDR1 DFQATT, CDR2 SNEGSKA (reference sequence). This CDR3 has 15 residues. The CDR3 here is CSARRSLASTGELFF.

This sequence joins TRBV21-1 and TRBJ1-6; TCRdb's assignment of TRBD1 cannot be checked, as there is no DNA. TRBV21-1 is marked as a pseudogene. This CDR3 has 18 amino acids. CDR3 amino acids: CASSKAPSRDRVNSPLHF.

The chain couples TRBV6-1 to TRBJ2-1; without DNA, the TCRdb call of TRBD2 cannot be checked. CDR1 is MNHNS, CDR2 SASEGT, per germline. The CDR3 contains 18 residues. This chain's CDR3 is CASSERSIAGSSYNEQFF.

V gene TRBV18 combines with J gene TRBJ2-5. The germline CDR1 and CDR2 sequences are KGHSH and LQKENI. This CDR3 has 15 amino acids. Here the CDR3 reads CASSPPRGVQETQYF.

The V call is TRBV12-3 or TRBV12-4, the J call TRBJ2-2; TCRdb calls TRBD1, which cannot be checked without DNA. The CDR3 contains 17 residues. CDR3 amino acids: CASSLGQGDPTAGELFF.

CDR3 loop: CASASQGSEQFF. The V gene is TRBV5-1, the J gene TRBJ2-1; TCRdb names TRBD1, which stays unverified in the absence of DNA. Germline values: CDR1 SGHRS, CDR2 YFSETQ. This CDR3 contains 12 residues.